Following are 31 T cell receptor beta chains from one sample sequenced in a study of CD4 and CD8 cells across lung adenocarcinoma regions. TCRdb reprocessed the PCR reads via MiXCR and lists one record per CDR3 protein. This table has some 10,000 distinct CDR3 sequences, less than 70% appearing once. The sample was CD8+ T cells from the margin of a lung tumor. The receptors here all came from a male donor with lung adenocarcinoma. The CD4 and CD8 labels of this study may be unreliable.

The chain recombines TRBV6-1 with TRBJ2-4; tentatively, D is TRBD1 or TRBD2 (6 bases each). The CDR3 loop spans 15 amino acids. The V gene's germline CDR1 is MNHNS and CDR2 SASEGT. Trimming took off 9 bases at V and 12 bases at J, with 27 bases between the two ends. The CDR3 sequence: CARGAGGRDKETQYF. The CDR3 DNA reads TGTGCCAGGGGTGCCGGGGGCCGGGACAAAGAGACTCAGTACTTC.

J is TRBJ2-3 and V is TRBV4-1; 11 nucleotides line up with TRBD2. TRBJ2-5 matches the DNA end more closely, so the J call is doubtful. Germline V gives CDR1 MGHRA, CDR2 YSYEKL. There are 17 residues in the CDR3. The CDR3 protein is CASSRTSGSVRTETQYF. The CDR3 DNA follows: TGCGCCAGCAGTCGGACTAGCGGGTCCGTACGTACAGAGACCCAGTACTTC.

The sample holds many counts of this clonotype. This chain uses TRBV6-1 with TRBJ1-2; D gene unclear. With 6 bases removed from V and 8 bases from J, the gap between germline ends came to 16 bases. Germline CDR1 MNHNS, CDR2 SASEGT. The CDR3 loop spans 13 amino acids. Here the CDR3 DNA reads TGTGCCAGCAGCACGGGCCCCCCGACGGGCTACACCTTC. This translates into CASSTGPPTGYTF.

The chain carries TRBV3-1 and TRBJ2-6, with D possibly being TRBD2 (5 bases). There are 14 residues in the CDR3. Germline-derived CDR1 and CDR2 are LGHDT and YNNKEL (reference sequence). The V end lost 7 bases, the J end lost 4 bases, and 11 bases lay between the germline ends. CDR3 nucleotide sequence: TGTGCCAGCACCCGGTCGGGGGGGGCCAACGTCCTGACTTTC. This encodes CASTRSGGANVLTF. Filled out from reference TRBV3-1 and TRBJ2-6, the complete variable domain reads DTAVSQTPKYLVTQMGNDKSIKCEQNLGHDTMYWYKQDSKKFLKIMFSYNNKELIINETVPNRFSPKSPDKAHLNLHINSLELGDSAVYFCASTRSGGANVLTFGAGSRLTVL.

This sequence joins TRBV9 and TRBJ2-5, with TRBD2 identical over 14 bases. After removal of 0 bases from V and 5 bases from J, the junction contained 3 bases not matched to a gene. The CDR3 is made up of 16 amino acids. In germline, CDR1 is SGDLS, CDR2 YYNGEE. CDR3 loop: CASSVGLAGGVETQYF. DNA for the CDR3: TGTGCCAGCAGCGTAGGACTAGCGGGAGGGGTGGAGACCCAGTACTTC.

V is TRBV6-1 and J is TRBJ2-3; a weak D match, TRBD2 (6 bases). The CDR3 totals 16 residues. Between the trimmed V and J ends, which lost 0 bases and 12 bases, there was a span of 22 bases. Germline CDR1 reads MNHNS; CDR2 reads SASEGT. In DNA form, the CDR3 reads TGTGCCAGCAGTGAAGCCGGGAGAGGGGACCGGGAGACCCAGTATTTT. Amino acids: CASSEAGRGDRETQYF.

By frequency in the sample, this clonotype is medium-sized. The chain is built from TRBV6-1 and TRBJ2-3; 9 nucleotides agree with TRBD2. V shed 7 bases, J shed 10 bases, and the junction held 9 bases outside the gene matches. Per germline, CDR1 MNHNS and CDR2 SASEGT. The length of the CDR3 is 13 residues. The CDR3 sequence: CASTPLREGSQYF. The CDR3 DNA follows: TGTGCCAGCACCCCTTTGCGGGAGGGATCGCAGTATTTT.

This clonotype has a handful of counts. The V gene is TRBV11-3, the J gene TRBJ2-1; TRBD2 agrees at 14 bases. Germline values: CDR1 SGHNT, CDR2 YENEEA. The CDR3 loop spans 14 amino acids. The junction had 3 bases not matched to a gene; V was cut back by 6 bases and J by 8 bases. CDR3 region: CASSGGLAGDEQFF. In DNA form, the CDR3 reads TGTGCCAGCAGTGGGGGACTAGCGGGAGATGAGCAGTTCTTC.

J is TRBJ2-5 and V is TRBV7-2; 9 bases align to TRBD2. Looked up from germline, CDR1 is SGHTA and CDR2 is FQGNSA. The V segment lost 3 bases and the J segment 2 bases; nucleotides outside the gene matches: 7. There are 16 residues in the CDR3. The CDR3 nucleotides read TGTGCCAGCAGCTTCCCTGGGCTAGCGGGGCAAGAGACCCAGTACTTC. Protein: CASSFPGLAGQETQYF.

The chain carries TRBV27 and TRBJ2-5, with 7 nucleotides matching TRBD1. Germline CDR1 and CDR2: MNHEY and SMNVEV (reference sequence). J was trimmed by 4 bases and V by 2 bases; bases with no gene match: 1. CDR3 length: 13 residues. CDR3 sequence (DNA): TGTGCCAGCAGTTTACAGGGGGTAGAGACCCAGTACTTC. Translating gives CASSLQGVETQYF.

This clonotype was observed a handful of times. The V gene is TRBV25-1, the J gene TRBJ2-2, with 7 bases fitting TRBD1. J lost 6 bases, V lost 10 bases, and 5 bases had no gene match. Germline CDR1 and CDR2: MGHDK and SYGVNS. The CDR3 contains 12 residues. This CDR3 is CATGGFPGELFF. DNA of the CDR3: TGTGCCACAGGGGGTTTCCCCGGGGAGCTGTTTTTT.

This sequence joins TRBV10-2 and TRBJ2-2, with no clear D. The CDR3 length is 12 residues. Germline loops: CDR1 WSHSY, CDR2 SAAADI. The V gene lost 2 bases and the J gene lost 3 bases, with 1 base spanning the gap. As DNA, the CDR3 is TGCGCCAGCAGTGAGGACACCGGGGAGCTGTTTTTT. It specifies CASSEDTGELFF.

For this clonotype: One end of the junction fails to match germline, which may point to a read error. J is TRBJ2-4 and V is TRBV6-4; D might be TRBD2 (5 bases). This CDR3 has 16 residues. The germline V gene encodes CDR1 MRHNA and CDR2 SNTAGT. The CDR3 DNA is TGTGCGAGCCGTGAAGCGGTGCAGTCCGGCAAAGATACGCAGTACTTT. It specifies CASREAVQSGKDTQYF.

The sample holds one count of this clonotype. The rearrangement links TRBV28 to TRBJ2-1; the D gene is possibly TRBD1 (6 bases). There are 14 residues in the CDR3. V was cut by 2 bases and J by 4 bases, with 9 bases left in between. The germline V gene encodes CDR1 MDHEN and CDR2 SYDVKM. The DNA for the CDR3 is TGTGCCAGCAGTTTAGAAGGGGGTTACAATGAGCAGTTCTTC. This gives the protein CASSLEGGYNEQFF.

This clonotype was seen once. V usage is TRBV6-2 or TRBV6-3 and J usage is TRBJ2-1; 10 positions agree with TRBD2. The CDR3 has 13 residues. Germline loops: CDR1 MNHEY, CDR2 SVGEGT. V dropped 8 bases and J dropped 10; count of bases not matched to a gene: 8. CDR3 sequence reads: CASAALAGSEQFF. In DNA form, the CDR3 reads TGTGCCAGCGCCGCACTAGCGGGAAGCGAGCAGTTCTTC.

Points on this clonotype: One end of the junction does not line up with germline, which may come from a read error. The J gene is TRBJ2-2, the V gene TRBV6-1, with D perhaps assigned TRBD1 or TRBD2 (5 bases each). The CDR3 totals 15 residues. Germline assignment: CDR1 MNHNS and CDR2 SASEGT. The CDR3 DNA reads TGTGCCAGCAGCGGACGGGCTGTTGGGACCGGTAAGCTGTATTTT. This codes for CASSGRAVGTGKLYF.

The chain is built from TRBV6-1 and TRBJ2-2; no firm D call. Between the trimmed V and J ends, which lost 5 bases and 6 bases, there was a span of 19 bases. CDR1 MNHNS and CDR2 SASEGT come from the germline V gene. This CDR3 is built from 16 residues. The CDR3 loop is CASSTQAGSRPGELFF. DNA for the CDR3: TGTGCCAGCAGTACCCAAGCTGGGTCGCGTCCCGGGGAGCTGTTTTTT.

V gene TRBV10-3 combines with J gene TRBJ2-1; possible D gene TRBD2, 7 bases. The DNA end favors TRBJ2-5, so the J call may be wrong. Germline CDR1 and CDR2: ENHRY and SYGVKD. CDR3 length equals 15 residues. The CDR3 region is CAISESGGRWETQYF. For the CDR3, the DNA is TGTGCCATCAGTGAATCCGGGGGGCGGTGGGAGACCCAGTACTTC.

V is TRBV6-1 and J is TRBJ2-2, with TRBD2 matching over 7 bases. The CDR3 is made up of 16 amino acids. V lost 5 bases to trimming and J lost 13 bases; unmatched junction nucleotides: 19. CDR1 is MNHNS, CDR2 SASEGT, per germline. The CDR3 loop is CASSLTSAVGGGTLFF. The CDR3 DNA is TGTGCCAGCAGTCTAACTAGCGCTGTGGGCGGCGGGACGCTGTTTTTT.

The chain recombines TRBV6-1 with TRBJ2-1, with 9 positions matching TRBD2. V was pared by 4 bases and J by 12 bases, with 13 bases of the junction left unmatched. In germline, CDR1 is MNHNS, CDR2 SASEGT. The CDR3 totals 15 residues. CDR3 sequence (DNA): TGTGCCAGCAGTGCCAAATTAGCGGGAGTAAACGGGCAGTTCTTC. This sequence encodes CASSAKLAGVNGQFF.

On this clonotype itself: At one end the junction does not follow the germline gene, possibly because of a read error. The chain carries TRBV6-1 and TRBJ2-4, with D tentatively TRBD1 (5 bases). The CDR3 runs 15 residues. Per germline, CDR1 MNHNS and CDR2 SASEGT. The DNA for the CDR3 is TGTGGCCGCACTAAGGGGCGGTGCGCCAAAAACATGCAGTATTTC. It codes for CGRTKGRCAKNMQYF.

This rearrangement joins TRBV27 to TRBJ1-1; possible D gene TRBD1, 5 bases. This CDR3 is built from 15 residues. The V end lost 1 base, the J end lost 0 bases, and 9 bases lay between the germline ends. Germline lookup yields CDR1 MNHEY and CDR2 SMNVEV (reference sequence). The CDR3 here is CASSLWGDMNTEAFF. The CDR3 region has the DNA TGTGCCAGCAGTTTATGGGGGGATATGAACACTGAAGCTTTCTTT.

This chain links TRBV6-1 with TRBJ2-5; 8 nucleotides align to TRBD2. The J segment lost 11 bases and the V segment lost 5 bases, leaving 10 bases of the junction unmatched. Per the germline V gene, CDR1 is MNHNS and CDR2 is SASEGT. This CDR3 region has 13 residues. CDR3 residues: CASSPVDSGGQYF. DNA for the CDR3: TGTGCCAGCAGTCCAGTTGACTCGGGGGGGCAGTACTTC.

This clonotype was recorded at least ten times. The chain links TRBV6-5 to TRBJ1-2; D uncertain. This CDR3 has 13 residues. Trimming took 2 bases from V and 12 from J, leaving 16 bases between them. Germline CDR1 MNHEY, CDR2 SVGAGI. DNA for the CDR3: TGTGCCAGCAGTTACAAGGCAGCCGACAAGGACACCTTC. Translation: CASSYKAADKDTF.

The rearrangement joins TRBV12-3 or TRBV12-4 to TRBJ1-1, with D hard to call. V shed 2 bases and J shed 10 bases, with 8 bases lying between them. The CDR3 consists of 11 residues. CDR3: CASSLLSSAFF. CDR3 DNA sequence: TGTGCCAGCAGTTTACTGAGTTCAGCTTTCTTT.

The rearrangement joins TRBV6-1 to TRBJ1-2; 8 bases are a match to TRBD1. CDR3 length: 14 amino acids. Germline V gives CDR1 MNHNS, CDR2 SASEGT. Trimming removed 3 bases from V and 8 bases from J; junction bases left unmatched: 8. CDR3 coding DNA: TGTGCCAGCAGTGACAGCCGGGACAGGCTCGGCTACACCTTC. It is translated as CASSDSRDRLGYTF.

The chain carries TRBV6-1 and TRBJ2-5; maybe TRBD2 (6 bases). The DNA end is a closer match to TRBJ2-7, so the J assignment may be wrong. Germline V lookup: CDR1 MNHNS, CDR2 SASEGT. CDR3 length: 17 residues. The CDR3 loop is CASSGRLVLGGSYEQYF. CDR3 in DNA: TGTGCCAGCAGTGGAAGACTAGTCCTCGGGGGCTCCTACGAGCAGTACTTC.

This clonotype was seen just once. CDR3 loop: CASRDTGGGKEKLFF. As DNA, the CDR3 is TGTGCCAGCAGGGATACAGGGGGCGGAAAAGAAAAACTGTTTTTT. The rearrangement uses TRBV28 and TRBJ1-4; TRBD1 matches at 9 bases. The CDR3 has 15 amino acids. With V trimmed by 6 bases and J by 8 bases, 10 bases remained unmatched. Germline V lookup: CDR1 MDHEN, CDR2 SYDVKM.

With respect to this clonotype: At one end, the junction sequence differs from germline, possibly due to a read error. V is TRBV6-1 and J is TRBJ2-4, with D perhaps assigned TRBD1 or TRBD2 (6 bases each). CDR1 MNHNS and CDR2 SASEGT come from the germline V gene. This CDR3 comprises 16 residues. The CDR3 bases are TGTGCCAGCAGTGAAGCGGGGCCGGGGGCCAAGGACATGCAGTATTTC. Protein product: CASSEAGPGAKDMQYF.

This clonotype came up many times. The chain couples TRBV6-9 to TRBJ2-1, with 10 bases aligning to TRBD2. Germline CDR1 MNHGY, CDR2 SVAAGI. This CDR3 comprises 14 residues. The V and J ends lost 2 bases and 6 bases, in that order; junction bases with no gene match: 1. Written as DNA, the CDR3 is TGTGCCAGCAGTTATAGCGGGAGGGCCAATGAGCAGTTCTTC. Protein: CASSYSGRANEQFF.

A word on this clonotype: Relative to the germline gene, one junction end is altered; a read error may explain this. The chain is built from TRBV6-5 and TRBJ1-6; 11 bases are a match to TRBD1. The CDR3 totals 15 residues. CDR1 is MNHEY and CDR2 is SVGAGI in the germline V gene. CDR3 protein: CASSYGQGALYEQYF. The CDR3 DNA reads TGTGCCAGCAGTTACGGACAGGGGGCTCTGTACGAGCAGTACTTT.